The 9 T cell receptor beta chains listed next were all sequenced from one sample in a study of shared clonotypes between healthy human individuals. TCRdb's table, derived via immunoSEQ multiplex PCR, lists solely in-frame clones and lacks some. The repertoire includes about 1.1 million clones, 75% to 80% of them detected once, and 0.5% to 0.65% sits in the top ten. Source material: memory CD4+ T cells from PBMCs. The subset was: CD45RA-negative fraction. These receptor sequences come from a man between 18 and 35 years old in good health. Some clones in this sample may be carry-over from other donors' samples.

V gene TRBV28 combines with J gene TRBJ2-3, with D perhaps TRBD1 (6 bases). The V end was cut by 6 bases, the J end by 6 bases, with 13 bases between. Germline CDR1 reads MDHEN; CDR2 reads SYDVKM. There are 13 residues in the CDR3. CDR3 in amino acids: CASRGRQEDTQYF. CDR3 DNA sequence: TGTGCCAGCAGGGGAAGACAGGAGGATACGCAGTATTTT.

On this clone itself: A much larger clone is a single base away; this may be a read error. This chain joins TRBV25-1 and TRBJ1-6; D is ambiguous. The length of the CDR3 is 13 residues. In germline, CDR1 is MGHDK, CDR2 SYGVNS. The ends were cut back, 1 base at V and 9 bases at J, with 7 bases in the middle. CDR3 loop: CASSESESSPLHF. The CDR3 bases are TGTGCCAGCAGTGAATCTGAGAGTTCACCCCTCCACTTT.

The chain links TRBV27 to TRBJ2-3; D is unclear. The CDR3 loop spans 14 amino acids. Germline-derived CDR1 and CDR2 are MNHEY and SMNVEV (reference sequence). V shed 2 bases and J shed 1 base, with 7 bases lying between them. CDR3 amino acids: CASSLGSGTDTQYF. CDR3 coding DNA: TGTGCCAGCAGTTTAGGATCCGGCACAGATACGCAGTATTTT.

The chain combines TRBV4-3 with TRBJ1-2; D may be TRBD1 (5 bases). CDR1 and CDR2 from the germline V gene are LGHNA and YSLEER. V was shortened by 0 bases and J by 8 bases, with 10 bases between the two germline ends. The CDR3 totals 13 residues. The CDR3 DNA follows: TGCGCCAGCAGCCAAGAAGGGGTCGGCGGCTACACCTTC. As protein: CASSQEGVGGYTF.

The CDR3 bases are TGCGCCAGCAGCTTGAATTGGGATTCCTACAATGAGCAGTTCTTC. Amino acid sequence: CASSLNWDSYNEQFF. The genes are TRBV5-1 and TRBJ2-1; no clear D gene. Germline V gives CDR1 SGHRS, CDR2 YFSETQ. This CDR3 has 15 amino acids. V was trimmed by 1 base and J by 1 base, leaving 9 bases between them.

The CDR3 DNA follows: TGTGCCAGCAGTGAGAGAAGGACCGAACGAAACACCATATATTTT. It encodes CASSERRTERNTIYF. The genes are TRBV6-1 and TRBJ1-3; unclear D gene. This CDR3 has 15 amino acids. Germline assignment: CDR1 MNHNS and CDR2 SASEGT. The germline V and J ends were trimmed by 3 bases and 5 bases, with 14 bases remaining between them.

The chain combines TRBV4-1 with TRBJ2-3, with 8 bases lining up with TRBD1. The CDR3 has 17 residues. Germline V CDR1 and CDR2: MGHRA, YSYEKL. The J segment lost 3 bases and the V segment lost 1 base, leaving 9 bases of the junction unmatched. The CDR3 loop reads CASSQGPTTGGTDTQYF. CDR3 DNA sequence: TGCGCCAGCAGCCAAGGCCCGACTACAGGGGGAACAGATACGCAGTATTTT.

CDR3: CATSLGGSTDTQYF. CDR3 nucleotides: TGTGCCACCAGCCTGGGGGGGAGCACAGATACGCAGTATTTT. V usage is TRBV15 and J usage is TRBJ2-3; 7 nucleotides line up with TRBD2. This CDR3 has 14 amino acids. CDR1 and CDR2 from the germline V gene are LNHNV and YYDKDF (reference sequence). The junction had 2 bases not matched to a gene; V was cut back by 5 bases and J by 0 bases.

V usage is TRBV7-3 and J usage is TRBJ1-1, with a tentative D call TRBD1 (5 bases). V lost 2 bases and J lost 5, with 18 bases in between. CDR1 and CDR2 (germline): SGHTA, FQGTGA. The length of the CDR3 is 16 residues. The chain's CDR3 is CASSLGLAGGGTEAFF. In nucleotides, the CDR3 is TGTGCCAGCAGCTTAGGCTTAGCCGGGGGTGGAACTGAAGCTTTCTTT.